The next 19 T cell receptor beta chains were all read from a single sample in a study of cytomegalovirus exposure and HLA in healthy donors. This PCR relied on a set of 60 Vbeta primers and 13 Jbeta primers. Repertoires were generated with immunoSEQ multiplex PCR, while TCRdb's copy carries only in-frame clones and drops some. The table records about 130,000 clones, about 80% of them present only once. Sequencing input: PBMCs. The receptors originated from a male donor in good health and CMV-seronegative.

This clone was observed a handful of times. V gene TRBV30 combines with J gene TRBJ2-7; 11 nucleotides match TRBD2. V was pared by 3 bases and J by 3 bases, with 10 bases of the junction left unmatched. The germline V gene has CDR1 GTSNPN and CDR2 SVGIG (reference sequence). The CDR3 sequence is 16 residues long. CDR3 in amino acids: CAWSATSGMVVYEQYF. The CDR3, as DNA: TGTGCCTGGAGCGCGACTAGCGGGATGGTGGTCTACGAGCAGTACTTC.

The CDR3 here is CASSQEGGGAYEQYF. Here the CDR3 DNA reads TGTGCCAGCAGCCAAGAGGGTGGCGGCGCCTACGAGCAGTACTTC. V and J are TRBV7-3 and TRBJ2-7; TRBD2 is a possible D gene (5 bases). This CDR3 has 15 amino acids. CDR1 and CDR2 (germline): SGHTA, FQGTGA. V dropped 5 bases and J dropped 2 bases, with 16 bases sitting between them.

The genes are TRBV19 and TRBJ2-5; tentatively, D is TRBD2 (6 bases). Germline lookup yields CDR1 LNHDA and CDR2 SQIVND (reference sequence). V was cut by 4 bases and J by 5 bases, with 20 bases left in between. The CDR3 covers 16 residues. This chain's CDR3 is CASSRRSGRRLETQYF. The DNA of the CDR3 is TGTGCCAGTAGTAGGAGATCAGGGAGGCGGTTGGAGACCCAGTACTTC. Based on the CDR3 plus reference TRBV19 and TRBJ2-5, the full variable domain is DGGITQSPKYLFRKEGQNVTLSCEQNLNHDAMYWYRQDPGQGLRLIYYSQIVNDFQKGDIAEGYSVSREKKESFPLTVTSAQKNPTAFYLCASSRRSGRRLETQYFGPGTRLLVL.

This clone came up once. CDR3 sequence: CATSRGPGTSYGYTF. For the CDR3, the DNA is TGTGCCACCAGCAGAGGTCCAGGAACCAGTTATGGCTACACCTTC. This sequence joins TRBV15 and TRBJ1-2; D is unclear. V was pared by 1 base and J by 5 bases, with 14 bases between. Looked up from germline, CDR1 is LNHNV and CDR2 is YYDKDF (reference sequence). This CDR3 spans 15 amino acids.

V usage is TRBV4-2 and J usage is TRBJ2-1, with 10 bases matching TRBD2. The V gene end was trimmed by 1 base and the J gene end by 0 bases; junction bases not matched to a gene: 6. Germline V lookup: CDR1 LGHNA, CDR2 YNFKEQ. This CDR3 has 18 residues. The CDR3 sequence: CASSQVLSGGASYNEQFF. The CDR3 DNA reads TGTGCCAGCAGCCAAGTTTTGAGCGGGGGGGCCTCCTACAATGAGCAGTTCTTC.

The sample holds one count of this clone. One junction end disagrees with the germline gene, perhaps due to a read error. The rearrangement uses TRBV7-9 and TRBJ1-2; 7 positions agree with TRBD1. This CDR3 contains 14 residues. CDR1 and CDR2 (germline): SEHNR, FQNEAQ (reference sequence). CDR3 sequence reads: CSSSLGRRGLGYTF. The CDR3 DNA reads as TGTTCCAGCAGCTTAGGACGTAGGGGGCTTGGCTACACCTTC.

This chain links TRBV10-1 with TRBJ2-5; D may be TRBD2 (6 bases). The end of the DNA is better explained by TRBJ2-7, so the J call may be wrong. Germline CDR1 reads WNHNN; CDR2 reads SYGVQD (reference sequence). The CDR3 is made up of 15 amino acids. The CDR3 DNA reads TGCGCCAGCAGTGGGGGGATCCGAGCGGGTTACGAGCAGTACTTC. Protein: CASSGGIRAGYEQYF.

The chain links TRBV6-5 to TRBJ2-3; 8 bases are shared with TRBD2. V trimming: 6 bases; J trimming: 5 bases; junction bases outside the gene matches: 4. Germline V gene lookup returns CDR1 MNHEY and CDR2 SVGAGI. The CDR3 totals 13 residues. Here the CDR3 DNA reads TGTGCCAGCAGGAGTAGCGGGAAAGATACGCAGTATTTT. Its protein is CASRSSGKDTQYF.

This clone was picked up one time. J is TRBJ2-2 and V is TRBV7-4; tentative D call: TRBD2 (6 bases). This CDR3 spans 13 amino acids. Germline CDR1 SGHVT, CDR2 SQSDAQ. V lost 1 base and J lost 6, with 6 bases in between. The CDR3 DNA reads as TGTGCCAGCAGCTTAGGGAGGGCCGGGGAGCTGTTTTTT. Its protein is CASSLGRAGELFF.

The CDR3: CAYRAGGYNEQFF. In DNA form, the CDR3 reads TGTGCCTATCGAGCGGGGGGATACAATGAGCAGTTCTTC. The rearrangement uses TRBV6-1 and TRBJ2-1, with 9 bases matching TRBD2. Germline CDR1 is MNHNS and CDR2 is SASEGT. V dropped 11 bases and J dropped 4; count of bases not matched to a gene: 6. CDR3 size: 13 residues.

This chain joins TRBV9 and TRBJ1-6; perhaps TRBD1 as D (6 bases). The CDR3 covers 15 residues. Germline V lookup: CDR1 SGDLS, CDR2 YYNGEE. Between the trimmed V and J ends, which lost 0 bases and 5 bases, there was a span of 9 bases. The CDR3 bases are TGTGCCAGCAGCGTAGACAGGGAAAATAATTCACCCCTCCACTTT. Translating it yields CASSVDRENNSPLHF.

The chain links TRBV10-2 to TRBJ1-1; 9 nucleotides align to TRBD1. Trimming cost V 6 bases and J 2 bases; bases outside gene matches: 7. The CDR3 is made up of 15 amino acids. Germline CDR1 is WSHSY and CDR2 is SAAADI. The CDR3 DNA sequence: TGCGCCAGCAGCCGCCGGGACAGGGCTAACACTGAAGCTTTCTTT. It specifies CASSRRDRANTEAFF.

The chain recombines TRBV10-3 with TRBJ2-1; D is possibly TRBD1 (5 bases). The CDR3 consists of 14 residues. Germline lookup yields CDR1 ENHRY and CDR2 SYGVKD. V lost 5 bases and J lost 4, with 12 bases in between. DNA of the CDR3: TGTGCCATCAGTTCCGACAGAGGATACAATGAGCAGTTCTTC. The encoded protein is CAISSDRGYNEQFF.

The rearrangement joins TRBV5-1 to TRBJ2-1; 13 bases line up with TRBD2. Germline lookup yields CDR1 SGHRS and CDR2 YFSETQ. The length of the CDR3 is 15 residues. Losses at the gene ends were 1 base for V and 7 bases for J; bases not matched to a gene: 2. In DNA, the CDR3 is TGCGCCAGCAGCTTGACTAGCGGGAGGGGGAATGAGCAGTTCTTC. Translation: CASSLTSGRGNEQFF.

This clone was seen a single time. The chain couples TRBV9 to TRBJ1-1; maybe TRBD1 (6 bases). CDR3 length equals 18 residues. V dropped 3 bases and J dropped 1 base, with 22 bases sitting between them. In germline, CDR1 is SGDLS, CDR2 YYNGEE. The CDR3: CASSEGGAPGFQNTEAFF. DNA for the CDR3: TGTGCCAGCAGCGAGGGGGGGGCACCCGGATTCCAGAACACTGAAGCTTTCTTT.

The chain has TRBV10-3 and TRBJ2-5; 7 nucleotides line up with TRBD2. The CDR3 has 15 residues. The V gene end was trimmed by 2 bases and the J gene end by 0 bases; junction bases not matched to a gene: 3. The germline gives CDR1 ENHRY, CDR2 SYGVKD. The DNA for the CDR3 is TGTGCCATCAGTGAGAAGCTAGCGGACCAAGAGACCCAGTACTTC. It encodes CAISEKLADQETQYF.

This chain uses TRBV10-1 with TRBJ2-7; no firm D call. Trimming pared 3 bases from V and 3 bases from J, leaving 12 bases between. Germline CDR1 and CDR2: WNHNN and SYGVQD (reference sequence). This CDR3 spans 14 amino acids. CDR3 amino acids: CASSDGGSDYEQYF. The CDR3 bases are TGCGCCAGCAGTGATGGTGGTAGTGACTACGAGCAGTACTTC.

This clone turned up a few times. The chain joins TRBV6-4 to TRBJ2-1, with D possibly being TRBD2 (7 bases). This CDR3 is built from 14 residues. V was trimmed by 3 bases and J by 8 bases, leaving 14 bases between them. CDR1 is MRHNA, CDR2 SNTAGT, per germline. In nucleotides, the CDR3 is TGTGCCAGCAGTGAAGGAGGGGGGGCCGATGAGCAGTTCTTC. This encodes CASSEGGGADEQFF.

The chain combines TRBV14 with TRBJ2-7; 8 bases align to TRBD1. The V and J ends lost 4 bases and 5 bases, in that order; junction bases with no gene match: 7. Germline V gene data show CDR1 as SGHDN and CDR2 as FVKESK. This CDR3 spans 14 amino acids. CDR3: CASSLLRQGNEQYF. The CDR3 DNA follows: TGTGCCAGCAGCCTCCTAAGACAGGGGAACGAGCAGTACTTC. The whole variable domain, remainder taken from reference TRBV14 and TRBJ2-7, is EAGVTQFPSHSVIEKGQTVTLRCDPISGHDNLYWYRRVMGKEIKFLLHFVKESKQDESGMPNNRFLAERTGGTYSTLKVQPAELEDSGVYFCASSLLRQGNEQYFGPGTRLTVT.